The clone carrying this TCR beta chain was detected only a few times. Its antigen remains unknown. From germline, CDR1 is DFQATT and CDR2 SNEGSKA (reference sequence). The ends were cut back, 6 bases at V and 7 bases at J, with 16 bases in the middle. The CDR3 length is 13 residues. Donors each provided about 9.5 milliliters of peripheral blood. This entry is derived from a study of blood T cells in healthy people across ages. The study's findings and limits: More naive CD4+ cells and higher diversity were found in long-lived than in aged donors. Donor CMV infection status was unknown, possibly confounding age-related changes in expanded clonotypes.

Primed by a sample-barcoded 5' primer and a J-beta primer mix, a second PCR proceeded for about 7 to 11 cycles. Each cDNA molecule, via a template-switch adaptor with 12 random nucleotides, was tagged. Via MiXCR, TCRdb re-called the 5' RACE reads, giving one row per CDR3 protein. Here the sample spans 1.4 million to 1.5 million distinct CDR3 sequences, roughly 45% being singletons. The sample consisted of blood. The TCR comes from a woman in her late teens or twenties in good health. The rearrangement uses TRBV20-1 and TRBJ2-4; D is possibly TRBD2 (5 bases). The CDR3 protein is CSAHLGVVNIQYF. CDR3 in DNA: TGCAGTGCGCACCTCGGGGTGGTCAACATTCAGTACTTC.